This T cell receptor (beta chain) was sequenced for a study of T cells in lung cancer brain metastases. Study overall: About 85% of the roughly 20 patients had a tobacco use history.

This CDR3 has 16 amino acids. Trimming removed 6 bases at V and 6 bases at J, with 21 bases between. Germline CDR1 and CDR2: KGHSH and LQKENI. Profiled with immunoSEQ multiplex PCR; TCRdb holds only in-frame clones, not every one. The sample yields over a thousand clones, around 84% seen once. The chain joins TRBV18 to TRBJ2-1, with a weak D call TRBD2 (6 bases). Sample: tumor tissue from a brain metastasis. The sequence derives from a woman in her fifties or sixties with non-small cell lung cancer that had spread to the brain. The CDR3 bases are TGTGCCAGCTCCCTCGCGGGAACGGGATGGGGCAATGAGCAGTTCTTC. Translated, it gives CASSLAGTGWGNEQFF.